These 27 T cell receptor beta chains were sequenced from one sample in a study of OX40 agonist ivuxolimab in advanced cancers. Some clones are missing from TCRdb's copy, which holds only in-frame ones; the method was immunoSEQ multiplex PCR. The sample lists about 35,000 clones; around 80% were seen once. Here the sequenced sample was CD4+ or CD8+ T cells sorted from blood, taken in a trial of the OX40 agonist ivuxolimab. The receptors shown here come from an adult with an advanced solid tumor such as melanoma, head and neck, liver or kidney cancer.

The chain couples TRBV29-1 to TRBJ2-1; 10 bases match TRBD2. The CDR3 loop spans 15 amino acids. Trimming removed 6 bases from V and 9 bases from J; junction bases left unmatched: 14. The germline V gene has CDR1 SQVTM and CDR2 ANQGSEA. CDR3 in amino acids: CSVGTALAGEGEQFF. The CDR3 bases are TGCAGCGTGGGGACAGCCCTAGCGGGAGAAGGTGAGCAGTTCTTC.

J is TRBJ2-7 and V is TRBV6-5; 7 bases agree with TRBD2. V was pared by 8 bases and J by 1 base, with 8 bases of the junction left unmatched. Germline-derived CDR1 and CDR2 are MNHEY and SVGAGI. This CDR3 has 14 amino acids. In DNA form, the CDR3 reads TGTGCCAGCTCGGCGGGGGTACGATCCTACGAGCAGTACTTC. This gives the protein CASSAGVRSYEQYF.

V gene TRBV7-6 combines with J gene TRBJ2-3, with D possibly being TRBD1 (5 bases). The CDR3 contains 15 residues. The V gene lost 1 base and the J gene lost 4 bases, with 12 bases spanning the gap. Germline V lookup: CDR1 SGHVS, CDR2 FNYEAQ. The chain's CDR3 is CASSLGGRVPDTQYF. CDR3 nucleotides: TGTGCCAGCAGCTTAGGGGGCCGGGTGCCAGATACGCAGTATTTT.

This rearrangement joins TRBV28 to TRBJ2-5; TRBD1 agrees at 9 bases. With 6 bases clipped from V and 0 bases from J, the junction kept 8 bases outside the gene matches. This CDR3 is built from 16 residues. Germline V gene sequence: CDR1 MDHEN, CDR2 SYDVKM. The DNA for the CDR3 is TGTGCCAGCAGGACCCGGGACAGGGCCTACCAAGAGACCCAGTACTTC. This gives the protein CASRTRDRAYQETQYF.

The chain has TRBV6-6 and TRBJ2-1, with 9 bases that match TRBD2. CDR1 and CDR2 from the germline V gene are MNHNY and SVGAGI (reference sequence). The CDR3 is 14 residues long. J was trimmed by 8 bases and V by 0 bases; bases with no gene match: 2. The CDR3 region has the DNA TGTGCCAGCAGTTACTCAGGCGGGAGGGATGAGCAGTTCTTC. Encoded protein: CASSYSGGRDEQFF.

The chain combines TRBV27 with TRBJ2-3, with D tentatively TRBD1 (6 bases). Trimming shortened V by 10 bases and J by 2 bases, and 16 bases separated the two germline ends. Per the germline V gene, CDR1 is MNHEY and CDR2 is SMNVEV (reference sequence). The CDR3 is 14 amino acids. CDR3 DNA sequence: TGTGCCACCAACAGGGTGATGGTCACAGATACGCAGTATTTT. This codes for CATNRVMVTDTQYF.

The gene calls are TRBV2 and TRBJ2-6; D remains ambiguous. With 1 base removed from V and 2 bases from J, the gap between germline ends came to 6 bases. CDR1 is SNHLY, CDR2 FYNNEI, per germline. The CDR3 runs to 15 residues. In DNA, the CDR3 is TGTGCCAGCAGTGAAGGCTCAGCTGGGGCCAACGTCCTGACTTTC. Its translation: CASSEGSAGANVLTF.

The genes are TRBV7-9 and TRBJ2-7; D is ambiguous. Trimming cost V 1 base and J 5 bases, with 9 bases left between them. Germline lookup yields CDR1 SEHNR and CDR2 FQNEAQ (reference sequence). CDR3 length: 13 amino acids. The CDR3 region is CASSLERRDEQYF. The CDR3 nucleotides are TGTGCCAGCAGCTTAGAACGTAGGGACGAGCAGTACTTC.

This clone was recorded a few times. The chain has TRBV15 and TRBJ1-2, with D perhaps matching TRBD1 (6 bases). The V and J ends lost 1 base and 4 bases respectively, with 22 bases between them. Per the germline V gene, CDR1 is LNHNV and CDR2 is YYDKDF (reference sequence). CDR3 length: 18 residues. CDR3 sequence: CATSRVKKTAGDGYGYTF. The DNA of the CDR3 is TGTGCCACCAGCAGAGTTAAAAAGACGGCAGGGGATGGCTATGGCTACACCTTC.

This clone was recorded only once. The chain has TRBV2 and TRBJ2-5, with unresolved D. Germline V CDR1 and CDR2: SNHLY, FYNNEI. CDR3 length equals 15 residues. Trimming cost V 4 bases and J 2 bases, with 14 bases left between them. CDR3 amino acids: CASSVRPDSQETQYF. The CDR3, as DNA: TGTGCCAGCAGTGTGAGGCCAGACTCACAAGAGACCCAGTACTTC.

The chain employs TRBV28 and TRBJ2-6, with a possible D match to TRBD1 (6 bases). The V gene's germline CDR1 is MDHEN and CDR2 SYDVKM. This CDR3 region has 19 residues. V dropped 7 bases and J dropped 4 bases, with 26 bases sitting between them. The DNA for the CDR3 is TGTGCCAGCACGGAGACAGGAACCTCTGGGGTTGAAGGGGCCAACGTCCTGACTTTC. This gives the protein CASTETGTSGVEGANVLTF.

The chain employs TRBV29-1 and TRBJ1-1, with 7 bases aligning to TRBD1. CDR1 and CDR2 (germline): SQVTM, ANQGSEA. The CDR3 totals 12 residues. Trimming removed 8 bases from V and 5 bases from J; junction bases left unmatched: 8. For the CDR3, the DNA is TGCAGCACCGACAGGGTAGGAACTGAAGCTTTCTTT. Residues: CSTDRVGTEAFF.

This clone has only a few counts. V usage is TRBV5-5 and J usage is TRBJ2-7; 8 positions agree with TRBD2. Germline CDR1 SGHKS, CDR2 YYEKEE (reference sequence). V gave up 0 bases and J gave up 4 bases; unmatched junction bases: 12. The CDR3 is 17 residues long. The CDR3 is CASSLVIGLAFSYEQYF. The CDR3, as DNA: TGTGCCAGCAGCTTGGTGATAGGACTAGCTTTTTCTTACGAGCAGTACTTC.

This clone was counted only a few times. The chain couples TRBV4-1 to TRBJ2-1; TRBD2 aligns across 7 bases. This CDR3 has 15 amino acids. V was pared by 1 base and J by 9 bases, with 9 bases of the junction left unmatched. Germline values: CDR1 MGHRA, CDR2 YSYEKL. CDR3 in amino acids: CASSQAHERGGEQFF. The CDR3 nucleotides are TGCGCCAGCAGCCAAGCCCACGAGCGGGGTGGTGAGCAGTTCTTC.

This clone was recorded only once. The rearrangement uses TRBV9 and TRBJ2-6, with 8 bases aligning to TRBD2. CDR1 is SGDLS, CDR2 YYNGEE, per germline. The CDR3 has 17 residues. Losses at the gene ends were 3 bases for V and 4 bases for J; bases not matched to a gene: 9. CDR3: CASSAQTGGLGANVLTF. The CDR3 DNA sequence: TGTGCCAGCAGCGCCCAAACGGGGGGGCTGGGGGCCAACGTCCTGACTTTC.

The chain employs TRBV6-6 and TRBJ2-1; 8 positions match TRBD1. CDR1 MNHNY and CDR2 SVGAGI come from the germline V gene (reference sequence). There are 13 residues in the CDR3. V shed 10 bases, J shed 4 bases, and the junction held 6 bases outside the gene matches. For the CDR3, the DNA is TGTGCCACTAGCGACAGGGGTTACAATGAGCAGTTCTTC. Translation gives CATSDRGYNEQFF.

V and J are TRBV6-1 and TRBJ2-7, with 7 bases lining up with TRBD2. Trimming removed 2 bases from V and 2 bases from J; junction bases left unmatched: 6. Germline V gene sequence: CDR1 MNHNS, CDR2 SASEGT. The length of the CDR3 is 15 residues. The CDR3 loop reads CASSEWEGSTYEQYF. The CDR3 coding sequence is TGTGCCAGCAGTGAATGGGAGGGGTCTACCTACGAGCAGTACTTC.

The rearrangement links TRBV4-3 to TRBJ2-5; D is undetermined. The length of the CDR3 is 14 residues. Trimming cost V 0 bases and J 4 bases, with 9 bases left between them. The germline V gene has CDR1 LGHNA and CDR2 YSLEER. Here the CDR3 reads CASSQDSSSETQYF. The CDR3 bases are TGCGCCAGCAGCCAAGATTCGTCATCAGAGACCCAGTACTTC.

The CDR3 loop is CASSFTGGTYTEAFF. The DNA of the CDR3 is TGTGCCAGCAGCTTTACAGGGGGCACGTACACTGAAGCTTTCTTT. The gene calls are TRBV5-6 and TRBJ1-1; 9 bases align to TRBD1. Germline V lookup: CDR1 SGHDT, CDR2 YYEEEE. Unmatched junction bases numbered 5, after V lost 2 bases and J lost 3 bases. The CDR3 consists of 15 residues.

The V gene is TRBV5-5, the J gene TRBJ2-7; unclear D gene. V lost 0 bases, J lost 5 bases, and 9 bases lay in between. CDR1 is SGHKS and CDR2 is YYEKEE in the germline V gene (reference sequence). The CDR3 consists of 13 residues. The DNA for the CDR3 is TGTGCCAGCAGCTTGGGGCCCCCGGACGAGCAGTACTTC. It encodes CASSLGPPDEQYF.

The rearrangement links TRBV6-6 to TRBJ2-7; D assignment may be TRBD1 or TRBD2 (6 bases each). This CDR3 region has 13 residues. The germline V and J ends were trimmed by 6 bases and 2 bases, with 11 bases remaining between them. Germline CDR1 is MNHNY and CDR2 is SVGAGI (reference sequence). The CDR3 bases are TGTGCCAGCAGCCACGGGGGCACCTACGAGCAGTACTTC. It encodes CASSHGGTYEQYF.

The genes are TRBV9 and TRBJ2-1; no clear D gene. In germline, CDR1 is SGDLS, CDR2 YYNGEE. Between the trimmed V and J ends, which lost 0 bases and 8 bases, there was a span of 12 bases. The CDR3 is made up of 14 amino acids. The CDR3 reads CASSVATGWDEQFF. CDR3 DNA sequence: TGTGCCAGCAGCGTAGCTACCGGGTGGGATGAGCAGTTCTTC.

The chain joins TRBV28 to TRBJ2-7, with TRBD1 matching 7 bases. The CDR3 length is 16 residues. Germline CDR1 is MDHEN and CDR2 is SYDVKM. With 4 bases clipped from V and 2 bases from J, the junction kept 11 bases outside the gene matches. The CDR3 protein is CASSSTPTGSPYEQYF. In nucleotides, the CDR3 is TGTGCCAGCAGTTCCACCCCGACAGGGTCCCCCTACGAGCAGTACTTC.

The DNA for the CDR3 is TGTGCCAGTAGTATAGACAGGGGAGATACGCAGTATTTT. Encoded protein: CASSIDRGDTQYF. The V and J genes are TRBV19 and TRBJ2-3; TRBD1 might be the D (6 bases). This CDR3 comprises 13 residues. Trimming pared 0 bases from V and 5 bases from J, leaving 6 bases between. Germline CDR1 and CDR2: LNHDA and SQIVND (reference sequence).

The genes are TRBV7-9 and TRBJ2-5; tentative D call: TRBD2 (7 bases). From germline, CDR1 is SEHNR and CDR2 FQNEAQ (reference sequence). The V gene lost 1 base and the J gene lost 2 bases, with 20 bases spanning the gap. CDR3 size: 18 residues. The CDR3 loop is CASSLGEGVGHSQETQYF. The CDR3 coding sequence is TGTGCCAGCAGCTTAGGGGAGGGTGTGGGACACTCTCAAGAGACCCAGTACTTC.

The chain uses TRBV5-6 and TRBJ2-5; D is uncertain. The CDR3 is 14 amino acids. Germline V gene data show CDR1 as SGHDT and CDR2 as YYEEEE. The V end lost 0 bases, the J end lost 6 bases, and 12 bases lay between the germline ends. CDR3 sequence: CASSLGAITKTQYF. The DNA for the CDR3 is TGTGCCAGCAGCTTGGGAGCTATAACGAAGACCCAGTACTTC.

This clone was counted only a few times. V usage is TRBV7-8 and J usage is TRBJ1-1; a possible D gene is TRBD1 (5 bases). The germline V gene encodes CDR1 SGHVS and CDR2 FQNEAQ. With 5 bases removed from V and 3 bases from J, the gap between germline ends came to 16 bases. This CDR3 spans 15 amino acids. CDR3: CASSLGRLQYTEAFF. CDR3 sequence (DNA): TGTGCCAGCAGCCTGGGACGCCTGCAGTACACTGAAGCTTTCTTT.